The 9 T cell receptor beta chains listed next were all sequenced from one sample in a study of human T cells and chemical hapten exposure. Time point here: patch test 2, 6 weeks after DPC sensitization. Treatment of the sample: therapeutic diphenylcyclopropenone sensitization with weekly scalp DPC. TCRdb processed the RACE reads anew with MiXCR; each CDR3 protein has one entry. The sample lists tens of thousands of distinct CDR3 sequences, just under 10% occurring once. The sequences come from whole blood, collected in connection with sensitization to the hapten diphenylcyclopropenone (DPC). The receptor set was obtained from a woman aged 50 to 60 with alopecia areata. Some clones in this sample may be carry-over from other donors' samples.

This clonotype was seen at least ten times. V usage is TRBV20-1 and J usage is TRBJ1-2, with D perhaps matching TRBD1 (5 bases). Germline V gene lookup returns CDR1 DFQATT and CDR2 SNEGSKA (reference sequence). V shed 1 base and J shed 5 bases, with 20 bases lying between them. The CDR3 loop spans 16 amino acids. The CDR3: CSARGSTSGGIYGYTF. In DNA, the CDR3 is TGCAGTGCTAGAGGTAGCACGAGCGGGGGGATATATGGCTACACCTTC.

The chain joins TRBV6-4 to TRBJ1-1; D remains ambiguous. This CDR3 has 14 amino acids. V lost 0 bases, J lost 9 bases, and 14 bases lay in between. Germline V gene data show CDR1 as MRHNA and CDR2 as SNTAGT. The CDR3 is CASSDSYNESQAFF. In nucleotides, the CDR3 is TGTGCCAGCAGTGACTCGTATAATGAATCCCAAGCTTTCTTT.

The chain couples TRBV6-6 to TRBJ1-6, with TRBD1 matching over 8 bases. Germline V gene lookup returns CDR1 MNHNY and CDR2 SVGAGI (reference sequence). CDR3 length: 17 residues. With 6 bases clipped from V and 10 bases from J, the junction kept 17 bases outside the gene matches. The CDR3 sequence: CASSPRQGRVGLSPLHF. The CDR3 nucleotides are TGTGCCAGCAGCCCGCGACAGGGGCGTGTAGGGCTATCACCCCTCCACTTT.

There are many counts of this clonotype. V usage is TRBV4-1 and J usage is TRBJ1-1, with D perhaps TRBD1 (5 bases). Germline assignment: CDR1 MGHRA and CDR2 YSYEKL. Between the trimmed V and J ends, which lost 0 bases and 6 bases, there was a span of 11 bases. There are 14 residues in the CDR3. The CDR3 spells CASSQDGVGAEAFF. In nucleotides, the CDR3 is TGCGCCAGCAGCCAAGACGGCGTGGGGGCTGAAGCTTTCTTT.

This clonotype was observed at least ten times. This chain uses TRBV18 with TRBJ1-1, with D unresolved. The V and J ends lost 0 bases and 1 base respectively, with 15 bases between them. The CDR3 is made up of 17 amino acids. Germline V gene lookup returns CDR1 KGHSH and CDR2 LQKENI. CDR3 sequence: CASSPPRSATSNTEAFF. The CDR3 DNA sequence: TGTGCCAGCTCACCACCTCGCTCCGCGACTTCGAACACTGAAGCTTTCTTT.

This chain uses TRBV6-5 with TRBJ2-7; D is uncertain. Looked up from germline, CDR1 is MNHEY and CDR2 is SVGAGI. Trimming removed 5 bases at V and 3 bases at J, with 5 bases between. This CDR3 comprises 11 residues. CDR3 sequence (DNA): TGTGCCAGCAGTACTGACTACGAGCAGTACTTC. It translates to CASSTDYEQYF.

This clonotype was recorded a few times. J is TRBJ2-7 and V is TRBV12-3 or TRBV12-4; D unresolved. The CDR3 contains 12 residues. Trimming shortened V by 4 bases and J by 6 bases, and 10 bases separated the two germline ends. The CDR3 region has the DNA TGTGCCAGCAGTTCCGGGCCCCTCGAGCAGTACTTC. Residues: CASSSGPLEQYF.

A note on this clonotype: This sequence may be a read error, since a much larger clone differs from it by one base. V gene TRBV7-2 combines with J gene TRBJ1-6; D is unresolved. The germline V and J ends were trimmed by 8 bases and 6 bases, with 8 bases remaining between them. Germline CDR1 is SGHTA and CDR2 is FQGNSA. There are 12 residues in the CDR3. In DNA form, the CDR3 reads TGTGCCAGCGGCTGGCCTAATTCACCCCTCCACTTT. Translation gives CASGWPNSPLHF.

The rearrangement joins TRBV6-5 to TRBJ1-1, with a possible D match to TRBD1 (5 bases). CDR1 and CDR2 from the germline V gene are MNHEY and SVGAGI. The CDR3 runs to 13 residues. V was cut by 4 bases and J by 8 bases, with 14 bases left in between. CDR3 bases: TGTGCCAGCAGTTCAGTTGTGGGACGAGAAGCTTTCTTT. Its protein product is CASSSVVGREAFF.